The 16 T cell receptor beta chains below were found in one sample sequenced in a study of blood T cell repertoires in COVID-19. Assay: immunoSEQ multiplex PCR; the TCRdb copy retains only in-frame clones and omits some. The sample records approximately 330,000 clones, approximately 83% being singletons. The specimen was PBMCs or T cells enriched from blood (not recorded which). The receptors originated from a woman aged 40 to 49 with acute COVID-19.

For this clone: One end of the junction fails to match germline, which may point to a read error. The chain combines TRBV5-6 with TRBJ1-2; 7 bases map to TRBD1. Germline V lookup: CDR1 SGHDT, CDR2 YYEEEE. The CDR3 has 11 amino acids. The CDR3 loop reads CASSNYRDSPF. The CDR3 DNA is TGTGCCAGCAGCAATTACCGGGACAGCCCCTTC. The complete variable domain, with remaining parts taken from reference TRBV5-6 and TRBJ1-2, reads DAGVTQSPTHLIKTRGQQVTLRCSPKSGHDTVSWYQQALGQGPQFIFQYYEEEERQRGNFPDRFSGHQFPNYSSELNVNALLLGDSALYLCASSNYRDSPFGSGTRLTVV.

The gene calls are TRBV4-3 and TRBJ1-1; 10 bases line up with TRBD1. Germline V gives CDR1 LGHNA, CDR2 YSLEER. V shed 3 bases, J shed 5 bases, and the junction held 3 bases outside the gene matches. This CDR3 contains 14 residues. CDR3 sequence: CASSQPGQGTEAFF. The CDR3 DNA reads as TGCGCCAGCAGCCAGCCGGGACAGGGGACTGAAGCTTTCTTT.

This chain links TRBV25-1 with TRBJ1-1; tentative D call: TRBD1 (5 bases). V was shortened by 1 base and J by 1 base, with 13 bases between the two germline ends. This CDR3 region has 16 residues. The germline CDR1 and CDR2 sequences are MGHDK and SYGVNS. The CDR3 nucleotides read TGTGCCAGCAGTGAATCCTTAATGACAGCGAACACTGAAGCTTTCTTT. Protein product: CASSESLMTANTEAFF.

CDR3 sequence reads: CASSPQAQGKNEQFF. The CDR3 region has the DNA TGTGCCAGCTCACCGCAGGCACAGGGGAAGAATGAGCAGTTCTTC. The chain has TRBV18 and TRBJ2-1; 7 bases align to TRBD1. The CDR3 contains 15 residues. With V trimmed by 3 bases and J by 7 bases, 9 bases remained unmatched. Germline assignment: CDR1 KGHSH and CDR2 LQKENI.

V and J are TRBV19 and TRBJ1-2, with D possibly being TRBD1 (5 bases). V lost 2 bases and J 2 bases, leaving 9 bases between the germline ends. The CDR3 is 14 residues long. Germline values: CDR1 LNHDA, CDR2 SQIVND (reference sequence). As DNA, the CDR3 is TGTGCCAGTAGTATAAGCCAGGGAAACTATGGCTACACCTTC. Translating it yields CASSISQGNYGYTF.

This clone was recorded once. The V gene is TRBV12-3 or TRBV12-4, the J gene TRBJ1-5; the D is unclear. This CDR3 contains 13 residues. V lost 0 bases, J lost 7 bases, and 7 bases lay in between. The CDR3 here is CASSLARGQPQHF. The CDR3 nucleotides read TGTGCCAGCAGTTTAGCTCGGGGACAGCCCCAGCATTTT.

The CDR3 sequence: CASSAPGQGHGYTF. Here the CDR3 DNA reads TGTGCCAGCAGTGCTCCGGGACAGGGTCATGGCTACACCTTC. This chain connects TRBV28 to TRBJ1-2; 9 bases agree with TRBD1. Germline loops: CDR1 MDHEN, CDR2 SYDVKM. V was pared by 5 bases and J by 6 bases, with 7 bases of the junction left unmatched. The CDR3 is 14 amino acids.

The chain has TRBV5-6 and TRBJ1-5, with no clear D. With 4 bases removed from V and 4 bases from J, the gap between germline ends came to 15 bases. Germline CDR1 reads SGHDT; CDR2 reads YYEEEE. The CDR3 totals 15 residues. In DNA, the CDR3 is TGTGCCAGCAGCCTGGGAGGCAGTGTAAATCAGCCCCAGCATTTT. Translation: CASSLGGSVNQPQHF.

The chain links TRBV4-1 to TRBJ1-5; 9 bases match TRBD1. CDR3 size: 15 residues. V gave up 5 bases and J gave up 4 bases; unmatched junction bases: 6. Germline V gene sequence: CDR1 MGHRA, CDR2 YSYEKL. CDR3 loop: CASSDGQGRNQPQHF. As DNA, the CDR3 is TGCGCCAGCAGCGACGGACAGGGGCGAAATCAGCCCCAGCATTTT.

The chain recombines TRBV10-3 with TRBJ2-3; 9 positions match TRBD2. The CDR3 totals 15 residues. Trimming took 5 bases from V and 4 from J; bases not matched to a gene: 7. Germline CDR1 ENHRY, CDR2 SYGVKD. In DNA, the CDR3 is TGTGCCATCAGTCCTATAGCGGGAGACGCAGATACGCAGTATTTT. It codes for CAISPIAGDADTQYF.

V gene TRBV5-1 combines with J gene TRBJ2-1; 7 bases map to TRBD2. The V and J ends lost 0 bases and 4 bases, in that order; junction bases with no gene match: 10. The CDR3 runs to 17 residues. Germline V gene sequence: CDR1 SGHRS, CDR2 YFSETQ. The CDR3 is CASSLAGASGAYNEQFF. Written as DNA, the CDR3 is TGCGCCAGCAGCTTGGCCGGGGCTAGCGGAGCTTACAATGAGCAGTTCTTC.

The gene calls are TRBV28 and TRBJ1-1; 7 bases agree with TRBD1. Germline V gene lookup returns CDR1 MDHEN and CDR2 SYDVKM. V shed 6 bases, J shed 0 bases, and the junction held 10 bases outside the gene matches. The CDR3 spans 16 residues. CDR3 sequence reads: CASRPPLGQMNTEAFF. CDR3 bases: TGTGCCAGCAGACCACCCTTGGGACAGATGAACACTGAAGCTTTCTTT.

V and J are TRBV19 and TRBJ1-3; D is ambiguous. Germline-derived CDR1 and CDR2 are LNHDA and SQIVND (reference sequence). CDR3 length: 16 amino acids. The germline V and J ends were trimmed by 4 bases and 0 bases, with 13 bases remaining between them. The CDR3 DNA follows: TGTGCCAGTAGTAAGTCCAGTCCTTACTCTGGAAACACCATATATTTT. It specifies CASSKSSPYSGNTIYF.

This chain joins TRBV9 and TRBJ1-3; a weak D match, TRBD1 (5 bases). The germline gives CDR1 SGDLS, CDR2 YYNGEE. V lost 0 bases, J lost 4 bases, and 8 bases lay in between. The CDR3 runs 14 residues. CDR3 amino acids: CASSVGGFGNTIYF. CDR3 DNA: TGTGCCAGCAGCGTAGGGGGCTTCGGAAACACCATATATTTT.

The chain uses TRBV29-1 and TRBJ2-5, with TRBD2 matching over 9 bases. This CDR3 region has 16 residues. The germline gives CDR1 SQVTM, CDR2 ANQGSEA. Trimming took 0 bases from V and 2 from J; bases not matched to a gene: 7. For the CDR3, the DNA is TGCAGCGTTGAAGAAAGGCGGGAGGGTAATCAAGAGACCCAGTACTTC. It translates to CSVEERREGNQETQYF.

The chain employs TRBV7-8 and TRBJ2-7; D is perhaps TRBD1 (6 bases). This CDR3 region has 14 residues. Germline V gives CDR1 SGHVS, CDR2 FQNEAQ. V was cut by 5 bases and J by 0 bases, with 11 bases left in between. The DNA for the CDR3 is TGTGCCAGCAGCAACCGGGACATCTCCTACGAGCAGTACTTC. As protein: CASSNRDISYEQYF.